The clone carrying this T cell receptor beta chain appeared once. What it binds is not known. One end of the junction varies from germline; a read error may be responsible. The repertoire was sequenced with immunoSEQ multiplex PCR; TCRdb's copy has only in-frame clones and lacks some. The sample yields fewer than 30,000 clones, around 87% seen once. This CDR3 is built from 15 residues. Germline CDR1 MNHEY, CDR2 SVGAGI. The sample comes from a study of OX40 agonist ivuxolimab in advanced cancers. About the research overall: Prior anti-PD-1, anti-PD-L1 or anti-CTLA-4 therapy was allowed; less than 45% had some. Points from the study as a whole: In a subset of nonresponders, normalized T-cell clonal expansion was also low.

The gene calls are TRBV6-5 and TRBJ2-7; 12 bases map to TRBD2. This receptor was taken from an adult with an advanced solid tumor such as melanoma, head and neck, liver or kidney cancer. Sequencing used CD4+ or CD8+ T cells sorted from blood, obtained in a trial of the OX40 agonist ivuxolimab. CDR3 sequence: CASSWTSGASYGQYF. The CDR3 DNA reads TGTGCCAGCAGTTGGACTAGCGGGGCTTCCTACGGGCAGTACTTC.